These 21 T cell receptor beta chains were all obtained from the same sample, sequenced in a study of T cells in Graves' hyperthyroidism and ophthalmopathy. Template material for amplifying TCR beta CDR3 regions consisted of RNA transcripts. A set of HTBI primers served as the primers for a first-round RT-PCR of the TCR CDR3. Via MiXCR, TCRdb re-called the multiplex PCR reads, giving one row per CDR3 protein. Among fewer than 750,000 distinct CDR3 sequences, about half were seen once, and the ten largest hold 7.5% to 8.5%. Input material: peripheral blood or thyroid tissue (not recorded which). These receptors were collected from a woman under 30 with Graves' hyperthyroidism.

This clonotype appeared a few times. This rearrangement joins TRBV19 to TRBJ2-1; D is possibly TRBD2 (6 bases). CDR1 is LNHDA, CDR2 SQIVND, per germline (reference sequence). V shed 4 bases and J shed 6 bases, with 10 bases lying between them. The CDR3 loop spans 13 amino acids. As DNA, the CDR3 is TGTGCCAGTAGTAGCGGGACTCCCAATGAGCAGTTCTTC. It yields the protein CASSSGTPNEQFF.

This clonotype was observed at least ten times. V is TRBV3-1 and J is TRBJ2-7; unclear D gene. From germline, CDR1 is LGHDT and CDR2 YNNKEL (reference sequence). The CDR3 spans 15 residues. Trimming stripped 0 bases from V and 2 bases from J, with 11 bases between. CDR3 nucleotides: TGTGCCAGCAGCCAAGACCGGGCCGCTGCCTACGAGCAGTACTTC. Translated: CASSQDRAAAYEQYF.

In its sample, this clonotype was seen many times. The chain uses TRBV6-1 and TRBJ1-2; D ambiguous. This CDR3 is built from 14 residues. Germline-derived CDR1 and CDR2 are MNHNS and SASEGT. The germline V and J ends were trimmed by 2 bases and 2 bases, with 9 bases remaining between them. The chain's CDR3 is CASSELRGNYGYTF. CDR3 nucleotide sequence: TGTGCCAGCAGTGAACTTCGCGGAAACTATGGCTACACCTTC.

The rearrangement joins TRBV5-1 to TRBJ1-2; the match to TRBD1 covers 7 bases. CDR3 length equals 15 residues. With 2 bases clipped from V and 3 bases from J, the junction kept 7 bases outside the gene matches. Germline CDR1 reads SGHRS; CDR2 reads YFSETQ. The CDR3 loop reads CASSFPSGQHYGYTF. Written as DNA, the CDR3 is TGCGCCAGCAGCTTTCCCTCGGGACAGCACTATGGCTACACCTTC.

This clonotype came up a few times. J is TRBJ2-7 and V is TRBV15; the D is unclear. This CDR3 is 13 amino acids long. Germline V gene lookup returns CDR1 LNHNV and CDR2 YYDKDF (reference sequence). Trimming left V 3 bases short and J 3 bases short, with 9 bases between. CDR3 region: CATSSSLSYEQYF. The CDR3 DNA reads TGTGCCACCAGCAGCTCCCTAAGCTACGAGCAGTACTTC.

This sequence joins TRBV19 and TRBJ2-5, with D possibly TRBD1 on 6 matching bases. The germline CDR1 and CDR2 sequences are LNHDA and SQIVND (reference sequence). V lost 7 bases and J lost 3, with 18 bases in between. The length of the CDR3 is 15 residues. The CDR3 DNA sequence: TGTGCCAGTAATTCCGCAAACAGGGCGAAAGAGACCCAGTACTTC. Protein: CASNSANRAKETQYF.

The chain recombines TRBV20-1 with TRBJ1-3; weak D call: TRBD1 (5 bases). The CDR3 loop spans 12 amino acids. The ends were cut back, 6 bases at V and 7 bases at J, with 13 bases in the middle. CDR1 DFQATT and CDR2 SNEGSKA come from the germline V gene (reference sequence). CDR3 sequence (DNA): TGCAGTGCCGAGGGCTGGGGGAACACCATATATTTT. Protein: CSAEGWGNTIYF.

The CDR3 DNA is TGTGCCAGCAGCCCTGGATCCTTACCATGGGAGCAGTACTTC. It encodes CASSPGSLPWEQYF. The gene calls are TRBV7-9 and TRBJ2-7; D is unclear. Trimming took off 5 bases at V and 7 bases at J, with 18 bases between the two ends. This CDR3 is built from 14 residues. CDR1 and CDR2 (germline): SEHNR, FQNEAQ (reference sequence).

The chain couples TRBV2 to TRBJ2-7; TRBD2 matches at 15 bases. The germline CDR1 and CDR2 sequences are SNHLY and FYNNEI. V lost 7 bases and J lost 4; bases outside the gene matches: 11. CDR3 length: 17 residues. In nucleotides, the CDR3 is TGTGCCAGCAAGGACCGACCGGGGACTAGCGGGAGGTACGAGCAGTACTTC. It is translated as CASKDRPGTSGRYEQYF.

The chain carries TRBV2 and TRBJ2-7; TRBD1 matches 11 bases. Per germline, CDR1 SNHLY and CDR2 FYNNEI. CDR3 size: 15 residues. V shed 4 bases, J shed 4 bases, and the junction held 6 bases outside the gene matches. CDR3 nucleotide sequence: TGTGCCAGCAGTGCCGGGACAGGGGGGGAGTACGAGCAGTACTTC. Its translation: CASSAGTGGEYEQYF. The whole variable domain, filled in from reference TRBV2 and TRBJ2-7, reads EPEVTQTPSHQVTQMGQEVILRCVPISNHLYFYWYRQILGQKVEFLVSFYNNEISEKSEIFDDQFSVERPDGSNFTLKIRSTKLEDSAMYFCASSAGTGGEYEQYFGPGTRLTVT.

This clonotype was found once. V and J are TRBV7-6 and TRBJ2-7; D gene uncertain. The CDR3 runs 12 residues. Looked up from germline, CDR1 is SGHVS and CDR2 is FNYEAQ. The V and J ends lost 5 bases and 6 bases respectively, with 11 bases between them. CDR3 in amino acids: CASSSSRAEQYF. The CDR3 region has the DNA TGTGCCAGCAGCAGTTCTCGTGCCGAGCAGTACTTC.

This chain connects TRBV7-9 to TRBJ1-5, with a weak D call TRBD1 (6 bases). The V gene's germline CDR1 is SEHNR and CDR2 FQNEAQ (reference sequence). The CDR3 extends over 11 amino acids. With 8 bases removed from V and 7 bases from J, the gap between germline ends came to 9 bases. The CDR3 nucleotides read TGTGCCAGCGGGGGGCGGCAGCCCCAGCATTTT. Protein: CASGGRQPQHF.

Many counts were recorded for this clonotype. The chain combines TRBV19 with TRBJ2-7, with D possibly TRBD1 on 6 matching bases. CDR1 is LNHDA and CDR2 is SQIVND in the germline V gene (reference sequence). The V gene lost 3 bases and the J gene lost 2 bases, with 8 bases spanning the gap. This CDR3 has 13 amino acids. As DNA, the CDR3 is TGTGCCAGTAGTATGCAGGGGCCCTACGAGCAGTACTTC. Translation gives CASSMQGPYEQYF.

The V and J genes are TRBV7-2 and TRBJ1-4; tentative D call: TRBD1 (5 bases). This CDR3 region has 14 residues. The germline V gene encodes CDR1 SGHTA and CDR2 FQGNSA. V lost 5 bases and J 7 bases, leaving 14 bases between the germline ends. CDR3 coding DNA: TGTGCCAGCAGCCCCCGACAGCGTAGTGAAAAACTGTTTTTT. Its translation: CASSPRQRSEKLFF. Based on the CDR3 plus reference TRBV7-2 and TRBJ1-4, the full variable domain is GAGVSQSPSNKVTEKGKDVELRCDPISGHTALYWYRQSLGQGLEFLIYFQGNSAPDKSGLPSDRFSAERTGGSVSTLTIQRTQQEDSAVYLCASSPRQRSEKLFFGSGTQLSVL.

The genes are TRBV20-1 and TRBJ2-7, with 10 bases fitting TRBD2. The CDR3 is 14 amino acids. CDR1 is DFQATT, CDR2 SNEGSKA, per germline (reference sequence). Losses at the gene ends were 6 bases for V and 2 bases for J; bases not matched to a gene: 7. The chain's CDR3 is CSAPQAGGPYEQYF. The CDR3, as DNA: TGCAGTGCCCCCCAAGCGGGAGGGCCCTACGAGCAGTACTTC.

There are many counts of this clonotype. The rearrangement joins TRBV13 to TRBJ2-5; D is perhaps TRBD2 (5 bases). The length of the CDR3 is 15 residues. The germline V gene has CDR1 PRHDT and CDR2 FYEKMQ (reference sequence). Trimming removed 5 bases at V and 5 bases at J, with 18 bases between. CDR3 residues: CASSPGFGIRETQYF. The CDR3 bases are TGTGCCAGCAGCCCGGGTTTCGGGATTCGGGAGACCCAGTACTTC.

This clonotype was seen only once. CDR3 DNA sequence: TGCAGTGCTAGAGTGGATGGGAGTGAAAAACTGTTTTTT. Its protein is CSARVDGSEKLFF. The rearrangement joins TRBV20-1 to TRBJ1-4, with no clear D. Per germline, CDR1 DFQATT and CDR2 SNEGSKA (reference sequence). This CDR3 is built from 13 residues. Trimming pared 1 base from V and 7 bases from J, leaving 10 bases between.

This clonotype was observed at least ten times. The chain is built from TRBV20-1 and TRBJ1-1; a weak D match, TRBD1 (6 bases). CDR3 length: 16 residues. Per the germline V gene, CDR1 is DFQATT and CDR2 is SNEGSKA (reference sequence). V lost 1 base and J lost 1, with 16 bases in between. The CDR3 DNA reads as TGCAGTGCTAGAGCCTCCCGGGGGGCTAAGAACACTGAAGCTTTCTTT. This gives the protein CSARASRGAKNTEAFF.

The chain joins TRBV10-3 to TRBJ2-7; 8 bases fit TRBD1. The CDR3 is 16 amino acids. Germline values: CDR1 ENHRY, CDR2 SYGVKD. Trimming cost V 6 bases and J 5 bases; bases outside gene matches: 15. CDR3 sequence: CAISQGARGGANEQYF. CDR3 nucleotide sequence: TGTGCCATCAGCCAGGGGGCGCGTGGTGGGGCCAACGAGCAGTACTTC.

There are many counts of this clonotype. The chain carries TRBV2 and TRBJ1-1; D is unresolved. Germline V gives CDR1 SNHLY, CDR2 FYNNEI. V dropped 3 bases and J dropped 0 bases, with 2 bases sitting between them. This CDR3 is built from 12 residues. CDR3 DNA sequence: TGTGCCAGCAGTGACCTGAACACTGAAGCTTTCTTT. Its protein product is CASSDLNTEAFF.

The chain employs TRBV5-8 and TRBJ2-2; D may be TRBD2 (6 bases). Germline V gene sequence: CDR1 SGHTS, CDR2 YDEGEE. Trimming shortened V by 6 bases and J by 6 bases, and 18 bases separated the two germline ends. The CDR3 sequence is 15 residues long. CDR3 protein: CASTSLGLRPGELFF. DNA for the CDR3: TGTGCCAGCACCTCGTTGGGACTTCGCCCCGGGGAGCTGTTTTTT.